Included here is one T cell receptor (beta chain) sequence, with context. Its antigen remains unidentified. TCRdb reprocessed the 5' RACE reads and stores each CDR3 protein as one record, lacking DNA. The data include approximately 440,000 distinct CDR3 sequences; the top ten clones carry approximately 1.4%. Germline V gene lookup returns CDR1 MNHNY and CDR2 SVGAGI (reference sequence). The CDR3 has 14 amino acids. This entry is derived from a study of T cells expressing NK-cell markers. Study-wide background: The TCR beta repertoires were obtained from sorted CD3+CD56+NKG2C+, CD3+CD56+NKG2C- and CD3+CD56-NKG2C+ T cells. HCMV serostatus: seven of eight sequenced donors positive, one negative.

Overall study findings and caveats: Researchers report these clonotypes also headed the CD3+CD56-NKG2C+ fraction in several donors. Each of 6 or 7 donors carried dominant NKG2C+ clonotypes accounting for roughly 1.0-7.5% of CD8+ T cells.

The source is a woman in her fifties or sixties in good health. Sequencing was done on a sample of blood T cells: a sorted CD56 or NKG2C T cell subset, CD4+ or CD8+ T cells, or bulk PBMC T cells (not recorded which). The J gene is TRBJ1-6, the V gene TRBV6-6. CDR3 amino acids: CASFPSVPNSPLHF.